The entry below gives a single T cell receptor beta chain sequence along with its context. Every isolated RNA sample was fully reverse transcribed, so sequencing captured expressed TCRB transcripts. The table came from immunoSEQ multiplex PCR; TCRdb's copy has only in-frame clones and leaves some out. The sample lists 900,000 or so clones; 17% were seen once. The data were taken from a study of beta chain features in type 1 diabetes. With 5 bases removed from V and 2 bases from J, the gap between germline ends came to 13 bases. Germline CDR1 and CDR2: SGHTA and FQGNSA. The CDR3 covers 15 residues. Sequencing was done on a sample of naive CD4+ T cells from blood. The receptor was derived from a woman in her late teens or twenties in good health. This rearrangement joins TRBV7-2 to TRBJ1-5; no clear D. The DNA of the CDR3 is TGTGCCAGCAGCCCGGACGGAAGAGGCAATCAGCCCCAGCATTTT. This gives the protein CASSPDGRGNQPQHF.